This TCR beta chain was identified in a study of neurological immune-mediated disorders. Volunteers attending a blood bank in Maryland, USA, served as healthy controls. Libraries from sorted cells used about a million T cells (CD4+ or CD8+). TCRdb recomputed calls from the 5' RACE reads with MiXCR, one row per CDR3 protein. The table records tens of thousands of distinct CDR3 sequences, about 6% of them present only once. This clonotype was detected ten times or more. CDR1 DFQATT and CDR2 SNEGSKA come from the germline V gene (reference sequence). The CDR3 has 16 amino acids. Trimming cost V 3 bases and J 4 bases; bases outside gene matches: 8.

The rearrangement links TRBV20-1 to TRBJ2-2; 10 nucleotides line up with TRBD1. The sequenced sample was CD4+ T cells from blood. The sequence derives from a woman between 35 and 50 years old in good health. The chain's CDR3 is CSASYRDRGPTGELFF. CDR3 in DNA: TGCAGTGCTAGTTACCGGGACAGGGGTCCCACCGGGGAGCTGTTTTTT.